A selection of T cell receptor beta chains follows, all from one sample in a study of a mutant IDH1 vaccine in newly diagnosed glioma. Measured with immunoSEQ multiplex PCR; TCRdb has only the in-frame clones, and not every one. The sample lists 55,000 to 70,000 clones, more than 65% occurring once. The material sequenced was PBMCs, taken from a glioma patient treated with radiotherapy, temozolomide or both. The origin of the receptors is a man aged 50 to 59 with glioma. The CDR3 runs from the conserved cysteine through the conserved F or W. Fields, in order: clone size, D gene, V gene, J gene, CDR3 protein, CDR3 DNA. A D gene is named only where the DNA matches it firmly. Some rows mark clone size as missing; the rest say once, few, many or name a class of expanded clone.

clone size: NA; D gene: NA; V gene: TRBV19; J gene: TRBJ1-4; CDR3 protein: CASSRQQGYKEKLFF; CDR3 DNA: TGTGCCAGTAGCCGGCAACAGGGTTATAAGGAAAAACTGTTTTTT
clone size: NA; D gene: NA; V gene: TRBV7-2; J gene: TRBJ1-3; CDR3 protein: CASFLGGALAGNTIYF; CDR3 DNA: TGTGCCAGCTTCCTGGGAGGGGCCTTGGCTGGAAACACCATATATTTT
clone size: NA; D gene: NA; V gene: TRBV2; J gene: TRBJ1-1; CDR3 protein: CASTQGTGTEAFF; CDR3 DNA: TGTGCCAGCACCCAAGGGACGGGCACTGAAGCTTTCTTT
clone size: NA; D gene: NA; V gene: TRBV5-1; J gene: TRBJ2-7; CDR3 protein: CASSLDRSNYEQYF; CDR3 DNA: TGCGCCAGCAGCTTGGACAGGTCGAACTACGAGCAGTACTTC
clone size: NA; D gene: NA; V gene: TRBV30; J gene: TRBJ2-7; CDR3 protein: CAWSVQGAYEQYF; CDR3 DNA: TGTGCCTGGAGTGTACAGGGCGCCTACGAGCAGTACTTC
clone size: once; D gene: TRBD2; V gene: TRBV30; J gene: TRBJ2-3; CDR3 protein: CAFSTSLSTDTQYF; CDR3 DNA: TGTGCCTTTTCGACTAGCCTAAGCACAGATACGCAGTATTTT
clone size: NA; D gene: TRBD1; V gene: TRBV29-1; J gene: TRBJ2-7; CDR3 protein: CSVDGQGAVGEQYF; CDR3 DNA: TGCAGCGTTGACGGGCAGGGGGCAGTGGGAGAGCAGTACTTC
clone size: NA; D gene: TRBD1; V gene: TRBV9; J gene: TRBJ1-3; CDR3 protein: CASSIRQGRVNTIYF; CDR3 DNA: TGTGCCAGCAGCATACGACAGGGTAGGGTAAACACCATATATTTT
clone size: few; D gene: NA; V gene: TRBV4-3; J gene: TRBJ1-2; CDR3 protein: CASSQGGPGGVGGYTF; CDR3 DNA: TGCGCCAGCAGCCAAGGAGGACCGGGAGGGGTAGGGGGCTACACCTTC
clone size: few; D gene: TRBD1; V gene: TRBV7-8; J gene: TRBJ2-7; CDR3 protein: CASSSRGPSYEQYF; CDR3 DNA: TGTGCCAGCAGCTCCAGGGGGCCATCCTACGAGCAGTACTTC
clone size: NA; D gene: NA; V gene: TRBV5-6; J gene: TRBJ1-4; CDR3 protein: CASSLPGATNEKLFF; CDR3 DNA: TGTGCCAGCAGCTTACCAGGGGCAACTAATGAAAAACTGTTTTTT
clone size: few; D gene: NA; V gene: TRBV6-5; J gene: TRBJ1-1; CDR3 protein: CASSPTANTEAFF; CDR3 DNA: TGTGCCAGCAGTCCGACAGCTAACACTGAAGCTTTCTTT
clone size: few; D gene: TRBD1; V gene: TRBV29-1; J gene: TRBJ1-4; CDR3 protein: CSVEGTGDNEKLFF; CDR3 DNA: TGCAGCGTTGAAGGGACAGGGGATAATGAAAAACTGTTTTTT
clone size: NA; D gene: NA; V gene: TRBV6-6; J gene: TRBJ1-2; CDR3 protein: CASSYDPAQNYGYTF; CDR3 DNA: TGTGCCAGCAGTTACGACCCTGCGCAAAACTATGGCTACACCTTC